A selection of T cell receptor beta chains follows, all from one sample in a study of blood T cells in healthy people across ages. TCRdb analysed the 5' RACE reads with MiXCR anew, one entry per CDR3 protein. The table has under 700,000 distinct CDR3 sequences, less than 25% seen once; the top ten hold around 10%. The same data also contributed to another study, on T cells of mothers and their children.

Specimen: blood. Source of these receptors: a boy between 10 and 17 years old in good health. CDR3s include the opening cysteine and the closing phenylalanine or tryptophan. D genes are given only for firm matches. Rows may omit the clone size; those that give it use once, few, many or a size class.

size: -
V: TRBV7-9
J: TRBJ2-1
D: -
CDR3: CASSGVERNEQFF
DNA: TGTGCTTCTTCCGGGGTCGAAAGGAATGAGCAGTTCTTC

size: -
V: TRBV7-9
J: TRBJ2-7
D: -
CDR3: CASSPTGAPYEQYF
DNA: TGTGCCAGCAGCCCGACAGGAGCCCCCTACGAGCAGTACTTC

size: -
V: TRBV7-2
J: TRBJ2-3
D: -
CDR3: CASSLKSGNTQYF
DNA: TGTGCCAGCAGCCTAAAGTCCGGGAATACGCAGTATTTT

size: -
V: TRBV6-1
J: TRBJ2-4
D: -
CDR3: CASSELYAQYF
DNA: TGTGCCAGCAGTGAACTGTATGCTCAGTACTTC

size: -
V: TRBV9
J: TRBJ2-1
D: TRBD2
CDR3: CASSAGLAGASYNEQFF
DNA: TGTGCCAGCAGCGCTGGACTAGCGGGAGCCTCCTACAATGAGCAGTTCTTC

size: -
V: TRBV2
J: TRBJ1-1
D: -
CDR3: CASSPWNTEAFF
DNA: TGTGCCAGCAGTCCCTGGAACACTGAAGCTTTCTTT

size: -
V: TRBV6-5
J: TRBJ2-1
D: TRBD2
CDR3: CASSRTSGINEQFF
DNA: TGTGCCAGCAGCCGGACTAGCGGGATCAATGAGCAGTTCTTC

size: few
V: TRBV4-1
J: TRBJ2-1
D: -
CDR3: CASSQVGSQGQFF
DNA: TGCGCCAGCAGCCAAGTTGGGAGTCAGGGGCAGTTCTTC

size: few
V: TRBV7-9
J: TRBJ2-1
D: TRBD2
CDR3: CASRGDAGGKDEQFF
DNA: TGTGCCAGCAGGGGGGATGCGGGAGGAAAGGATGAGCAGTTCTTC

size: -
V: TRBV7-9
J: TRBJ1-2
D: -
CDR3: CASSFPGREIYGYTF
DNA: TGTGCCAGCAGCTTCCCAGGAAGAGAAATCTATGGCTACACCTTC

size: many
V: TRBV20-1
J: TRBJ1-6
D: -
CDR3: CSARDPNTGSGSPLHF
DNA: TGCAGTGCTAGAGATCCGAATACGGGTAGTGGATCACCCCTCCACTTT

size: -
V: TRBV10-3
J: TRBJ1-1
D: -
CDR3: CAISTGNTEAFF
DNA: TGTGCCATCAGCACAGGGAACACTGAAGCTTTCTTT

size: -
V: TRBV6-6
J: TRBJ2-5
D: -
CDR3: CASSSKSAAVQETQYF
DNA: TGTGCCAGCAGTTCGAAGAGTGCTGCCGTTCAAGAGACCCAGTACTTC

size: few
V: TRBV6-2/TRBV6-3
J: TRBJ2-7
D: -
CDR3: CASSYPRTTSSYEQYF
DNA: TGTGCCAGCAGTTATCCCAGGACCACTAGCTCCTACGAGCAGTACTTC

size: few
V: TRBV14
J: TRBJ1-1
D: -
CDR3: CASSQDLGGNTEAFF
DNA: TGTGCCAGCAGCCAAGATCTTGGGGGAAACACTGAAGCTTTCTTT

size: -
V: TRBV7-8
J: TRBJ2-5
D: -
CDR3: CASSGGLVETQYF
DNA: TGTGCCAGCAGCGGGGGGCTAGTCGAGACCCAGTACTTC

size: many
V: TRBV18
J: TRBJ2-5
D: TRBD1
CDR3: CASSPNIPGQGKETQYF
DNA: TGTGCCAGCTCACCAAATATACCGGGACAGGGGAAAGAGACCCAGTACTTC

size: -
V: TRBV7-9
J: TRBJ2-5
D: -
CDR3: CASSPGTDSQVIETQYF
DNA: TGTGCCAGCAGTCCCGGGACGGACAGTCAAGTGATAGAGACCCAGTACTTC

size: -
V: TRBV6-5
J: TRBJ1-5
D: -
CDR3: CASSYVVSGQPQHF
DNA: TGTGCCAGCAGTTACGTAGTCTCAGGTCAGCCCCAGCATTTT

size: many
V: TRBV20-1
J: TRBJ1-2
D: -
CDR3: CSPPGGQANYGYTF
DNA: TGCAGTCCTCCCGGGGGCCAAGCTAACTATGGCTACACCTTC

size: few
V: TRBV2
J: TRBJ1-5
D: -
CDR3: CASSSNRAGNQPQHF
DNA: TGTGCCAGCAGCTCGAACAGGGCTGGCAATCAGCCCCAGCATTTT

size: few
V: TRBV18
J: TRBJ2-4
D: TRBD1
CDR3: CASSPDRALAKNIQYF
DNA: TGTGCCAGCTCACCGGACAGGGCTCTAGCCAAAAACATTCAGTACTTC

size: -
V: TRBV27
J: TRBJ2-7
D: TRBD1
CDR3: CASRLQGAAYEQYF
DNA: TGTGCCAGCAGGTTACAGGGGGCAGCCTACGAGCAGTACTTC

size: -
V: TRBV20-1
J: TRBJ1-6
D: -
CDR3: CSATPWDNSPLHF
DNA: TGCAGTGCTACTCCTTGGGATAATTCACCCCTCCACTTT

size: -
V: TRBV7-9
J: TRBJ2-3
D: -
CDR3: CASSLWSQGTDTQYF
DNA: TGTGCCAGCAGCTTGTGGTCGCAGGGGACAGATACGCAGTATTTT

size: -
V: TRBV6-2/TRBV6-3
J: TRBJ2-7
D: -
CDR3: CASRRQAPYEQYF
DNA: TGTGCCAGCAGACGACAGGCTCCCTACGAGCAGTACTTC

size: few
V: TRBV27
J: TRBJ2-1
D: -
CDR3: CASSSLAANEQFF
DNA: TGTGCCAGCAGTTCCCTTGCGGCGAATGAGCAGTTCTTC

size: few
V: TRBV7-2
J: TRBJ2-4
D: -
CDR3: CASSVEESSIQYF
DNA: TGTGCCAGCAGCGTCGAAGAGAGTAGCATTCAGTACTTC

size: few
V: TRBV4-1
J: TRBJ2-1
D: -
CDR3: CASSQDSGVTYNEQFF
DNA: TGCGCCAGCAGCCAAGATTCCGGAGTTACCTACAATGAGCAGTTCTTC

size: once
V: TRBV7-2
J: TRBJ2-3
D: -
CDR3: CASSPRSESVTQYF
DNA: TGTGCCAGCAGCCCCCGAAGCGAATCAGTTACGCAGTATTTT

size: -
V: TRBV6-4
J: TRBJ2-3
D: TRBD2
CDR3: CASSDNGRVTDTQYF
DNA: TGTGCCAGCAGTGACAACGGGAGGGTCACAGATACGCAGTATTTT

size: few
V: TRBV29-1
J: TRBJ2-4
D: TRBD2
CDR3: CSVGSGTFNIQYF
DNA: TGCAGCGTTGGGAGCGGGACCTTCAACATTCAGTACTTC

size: -
V: TRBV5-1
J: TRBJ1-2
D: -
CDR3: CASSAYRTGYGYTF
DNA: TGCGCCAGCAGCGCTTACAGGACGGGCTATGGCTACACCTTC

size: -
V: TRBV4-2
J: TRBJ2-7
D: -
CDR3: CASSQETGGVYEQYF
DNA: TGTGCCAGCAGCCAAGAAACAGGGGGGGTCTACGAGCAGTACTTC

size: few
V: TRBV25-1
J: TRBJ2-7
D: TRBD2
CDR3: CARSESGTSGRNGYEQYF
DNA: TGTGCCCGCAGTGAATCCGGGACTAGCGGGAGAAATGGCTACGAGCAGTACTTC

size: few
V: TRBV7-9
J: TRBJ2-1
D: -
CDR3: CASSLPGDNEQFF
DNA: TGTGCCAGCAGCTTACCGGGCGACAATGAGCAGTTCTTC

size: -
V: TRBV7-9
J: TRBJ2-2
D: TRBD1
CDR3: CASSFPSGQGNTGELFF
DNA: TGTGCCAGCAGCTTTCCGTCGGGACAGGGGAACACCGGGGAGCTGTTTTTT

size: few
V: TRBV7-9
J: TRBJ1-5
D: -
CDR3: CASSLAEGRRQPQHF
DNA: TGTGCCAGCAGCTTAGCTGAAGGGAGGCGTCAGCCCCAGCATTTT

size: -
V: TRBV4-2
J: TRBJ2-3
D: -
CDR3: CASSQDGVADTQYF
DNA: TGTGCCAGCAGCCAGGACGGGGTAGCAGATACGCAGTATTTT

size: -
V: TRBV5-1
J: TRBJ2-7
D: TRBD2
CDR3: CASSSGGGGYEQYF
DNA: TGCGCCAGCAGCTCGGGAGGTGGGGGATACGAGCAGTACTTC

size: many
V: TRBV29-1
J: TRBJ2-3
D: TRBD2
CDR3: CSVVLAGGTDTQYF
DNA: TGCAGCGTGGTACTAGCGGGGGGCACAGATACGCAGTATTTT

size: -
V: TRBV24-1
J: TRBJ1-5
D: -
CDR3: CATSEWTANQPQHF
DNA: TGTGCCACCAGTGAGTGGACAGCGAATCAGCCCCAGCATTTT

size: -
V: TRBV19
J: TRBJ1-3
D: -
CDR3: CASMEFTGNTIYF
DNA: TGTGCCAGTATGGAGTTTACTGGAAACACCATATATTTT

size: many
V: TRBV28
J: TRBJ1-2
D: -
CDR3: CASSFPGTAFNYGYTF
DNA: TGTGCCAGCAGTTTCCCCGGGACGGCATTTAACTATGGCTACACCTTC

size: -
V: TRBV28
J: TRBJ1-2
D: -
CDR3: CASSPPGNYGYTF
DNA: TGTGCCAGCAGTCCCCCGGGCAACTATGGCTACACCTTC

size: -
V: TRBV14
J: TRBJ2-3
D: TRBD2
CDR3: CASSQDRLNSGDNTDTQYF
DNA: TGTGCCAGCAGCCAAGACCGATTAAATAGCGGGGACAACACAGATACGCAGTATTTT

size: few
V: TRBV2
J: TRBJ2-7
D: -
CDR3: CASSSSRQFISYEQYF
DNA: TGTGCCAGCAGTTCAAGTCGGCAGTTCATCTCCTACGAGCAGTACTTC

size: few
V: TRBV2
J: TRBJ1-2
D: -
CDR3: CASSEIKGSRYGYTF
DNA: TGTGCCAGCAGTGAAATAAAGGGGAGTCGCTATGGCTACACCTTC